The 10 T cell receptor beta chains below all came from one sample that was sequenced in a study of T-cell reconstitution after alpha-beta-depleted transplantation in children (dated by TCRdb to about 2016). The library was made by PCR. Sequencing relied on an Illumina HiSeq 2500. Molecular barcoding was employed in the preparation of TCR libraries, with unique molecular identifiers being used to normalize TCRbeta repertoire quantification. The raw public reads went through TCRdb reprocessing: fastp at Q25, MiXCR clone calling, in-frame beta chains kept. Here each entry gathers all rows of one CDR3 protein and keeps the most common genes and DNA. The sample records some 530,000 distinct CDR3 sequences, 12% of which are singletons. The ten largest clones add up to over 5.5% of the sample. The specimen comprised PBMCs from the stem cell graft donor, sampled from the stem cell graft. The receptor set was obtained from a human donor who donated a stem cell graft to a child with combined immunodeficiency.

This clonotype occurred many times. The genes are TRBV4-3 and TRBJ2-2, with 11 nucleotides matching TRBD2. This CDR3 region has 18 residues. Trimming took 1 base from V and 1 from J; bases not matched to a gene: 5. Per germline, CDR1 LGHNA and CDR2 YSLEER. The chain's CDR3 is CASSQGPGLAVNTGELFF. The CDR3 DNA reads TGCGCCAGCAGCCAAGGACCGGGACTAGCGGTGAACACCGGGGAGCTGTTTTTT.

Only a few counts were recorded for this clonotype. This sequence joins TRBV2 and TRBJ2-1; 9 nucleotides agree with TRBD2. The CDR3 runs to 17 residues. V lost 6 bases, J lost 5 bases, and 14 bases stayed unmatched. Germline V gives CDR1 SNHLY, CDR2 FYNNEI. CDR3 in DNA: TGTGCCAGCAGCGCTCTTTACGGGACTAGCATGAACAATGAGCAGTTCTTC. This encodes CASSALYGTSMNNEQFF. The complete variable domain, with remaining parts taken from reference TRBV2 and TRBJ2-1, reads EPEVTQTPSHQVTQMGQEVILRCVPISNHLYFYWYRQILGQKVEFLVSFYNNEISEKSEIFDDQFSVERPDGSNFTLKIRSTKLEDSAMYFCASSALYGTSMNNEQFFGPGTRLTVL.

The V and J genes are TRBV25-1 and TRBJ2-1, with D hard to call. The CDR3 runs to 13 residues. Germline V lookup: CDR1 MGHDK, CDR2 SYGVNS. V lost 5 bases and J lost 12, with 17 bases in between. CDR3 coding DNA: TGTGCCAGCAGTCCGGACGGAGTTCGCGGGCAGTTCTTC. Protein: CASSPDGVRGQFF.

The V gene is TRBV6-1, the J gene TRBJ2-5; D is possibly TRBD1 (6 bases). The CDR3 is 14 amino acids. V lost 6 bases to trimming and J lost 5 bases, with 16 bases between them. CDR1 MNHNS and CDR2 SASEGT come from the germline V gene. This CDR3 reads CASSPGTWAETQYF. The CDR3 bases are TGTGCCAGCAGCCCCGGGACATGGGCGGAGACCCAGTACTTC.

The rearrangement uses TRBV6-1 and TRBJ1-4, with D maybe TRBD1 (5 bases). The CDR3 has 14 residues. Germline CDR1 MNHNS, CDR2 SASEGT. Trimming left V 6 bases short and J 8 bases short, with 16 bases between. As DNA, the CDR3 is TGTGCCAGCAGAACGGGAGGGGATCGCGAAAAACTGTTTTTT. Protein product: CASRTGGDREKLFF.

The chain uses TRBV7-2 and TRBJ2-7; weak D call: TRBD1 (7 bases). Looked up from germline, CDR1 is SGHTA and CDR2 is FQGNSA. Trimming left V 7 bases short and J 7 bases short, with 23 bases between. The CDR3 has 15 amino acids. In DNA form, the CDR3 reads TGTGCCAGCAATCGAGGAGGGCAGGGGGTGGGGGAGCAGTACTTC. This codes for CASNRGGQGVGEQYF. The entire variable domain, with the rest obtained from reference TRBV7-2 and TRBJ2-7, is as follows: GAGVSQSPSNKVTEKGKDVELRCDPISGHTALYWYRQSLGQGLEFLIYFQGNSAPDKSGLPSDRFSAERTGGSVSTLTIQRTQQEDSAVYLCASNRGGQGVGEQYFGPGTRLTVT.

The chain joins TRBV29-1 to TRBJ1-2, with D possibly being TRBD1 (5 bases). The germline V gene encodes CDR1 SQVTM and CDR2 ANQGSEA. The V end lost 0 bases, the J end lost 2 bases, and 10 bases lay between the germline ends. The CDR3 extends over 14 amino acids. The CDR3, as DNA: TGCAGCGTTGAAGATCAGGGCAGCAACTATGGCTACACCTTC. Its protein product is CSVEDQGSNYGYTF.

The table lists this clonotype with many counts. V gene TRBV12-3 or TRBV12-4 combines with J gene TRBJ2-1; 13 bases match TRBD2. The trim removed 7 bases at V and 4 bases at J, leaving 13 bases unmatched. This CDR3 contains 18 residues. Here the CDR3 reads CASTLWSGTSGKYNEQFF. The CDR3 nucleotides are TGTGCCAGCACCCTATGGTCGGGGACTAGCGGGAAGTACAATGAGCAGTTCTTC.

The CDR3 region has the DNA TGTGCCAGCAGCCCGGGAATCACAGATACGCAGTATTTT. It specifies CASSPGITDTQYF. The V gene is TRBV7-6, the J gene TRBJ2-3; weak D call: TRBD2 (5 bases). The CDR3 has 13 residues. Between the trimmed V and J ends, which lost 5 bases and 2 bases, there was a span of 8 bases. Germline V gene lookup returns CDR1 SGHVS and CDR2 FNYEAQ.

This clonotype was picked up a small number of times. This chain joins TRBV12-3 or TRBV12-4 and TRBJ1-1; D gene ambiguous. This CDR3 is 13 amino acids long. Trimming took off 7 bases at V and 4 bases at J, with 13 bases between the two ends. The CDR3 here is CASTTEPSTEAFF. The CDR3 DNA follows: TGTGCCAGCACTACTGAACCGTCCACTGAAGCTTTCTTT.